Included here is one TCR beta chain sequence, with context. Its antigen is unidentified. This sample is part of a study of a mutant IDH1 vaccine in newly diagnosed glioma. The overall study: All eight of the vaccinations patients received fell in weeks 1, 3, 5, 7, 11, 15, 19 and 23.

Time point reported: week 5, during vaccination. Doses of 300 ug of mutant IDH1 20-mer peptide were given with topical imiquimod. New WHO grade 3 or 4 astrocytomas that were IDH1-mutant and ATRX-lost had been found in donors. Trimming took 0 bases from V and 0 from J, leaving 5 bases between them. Per the germline V gene, CDR1 is KGHSH and CDR2 is LQKENI. This CDR3 comprises 14 residues. Method: immunoSEQ multiplex PCR; TCRdb's copy keeps in-frame clones and lacks some. Here the sample spans around 50,000 clones, 70% to 90% being singletons. This receptor was taken from a woman between 40 and 50 years old with glioma. The sequencing used PBMCs, collected from a glioma patient whose treatment included an IDH1 peptide vaccine. The V and J genes are TRBV18 and TRBJ1-1; no firm D call. CDR3 region: CASSPPGVNTEAFF. The DNA of the CDR3 is TGTGCCAGCTCACCACCTGGAGTGAACACTGAAGCTTTCTTT.